Below, 5 T cell receptor beta chains from the same sample are listed, as sequenced in a study of cytomegalovirus exposure and HLA in healthy donors. 13 Jbeta primers and 60 Vbeta primers were used for the PCR. The protocol was immunoSEQ multiplex PCR, while the TCRdb copy is restricted to in-frame clones and leaves out a portion. The data hold approximately 100,000 clones, with 79% observed a single time. The source material was PBMCs. The receptors were gathered from a female donor in good health and CMV-seropositive.

The J gene is TRBJ2-3, the V gene TRBV30, with 9 bases aligning to TRBD2. Per the germline V gene, CDR1 is GTSNPN and CDR2 is SVGIG (reference sequence). Unmatched junction bases numbered 12, after V lost 2 bases and J lost 6 bases. The CDR3 runs to 16 residues. The CDR3 sequence: CAWSPQGSGGPDTQYF. CDR3 in DNA: TGTGCCTGGAGTCCCCAGGGAAGCGGGGGGCCCGATACGCAGTATTTT.

This chain joins TRBV10-3 and TRBJ2-1; the match to TRBD2 covers 9 bases. V was clipped by 6 bases and J by 5 bases; unmatched bases: 2. CDR3 size: 13 residues. The germline CDR1 and CDR2 sequences are ENHRY and SYGVKD. CDR3 amino acids: CAISLAGDNEQFF. CDR3 nucleotides: TGTGCCATCAGCTTAGCGGGAGACAATGAGCAGTTCTTC.

The chain links TRBV7-2 to TRBJ2-5; 11 nucleotides agree with TRBD2. Germline CDR1 reads SGHTA; CDR2 reads FQGNSA. The V segment lost 3 bases and the J segment 2 bases; nucleotides outside the gene matches: 5. The CDR3 spans 16 residues. CDR3 sequence reads: CASSLIAGGRQETQYF. CDR3 in DNA: TGTGCCAGCAGCTTGATAGCGGGGGGGCGTCAAGAGACCCAGTACTTC.

This clone was counted only a few times. J is TRBJ2-3 and V is TRBV6-5; tentatively, D is TRBD2 (5 bases). Trimming removed 2 bases from V and 6 bases from J, with 12 bases in between. CDR3 size: 14 residues. Germline V gives CDR1 MNHEY, CDR2 SVGAGI. CDR3: CASSYGAVDDTQYF. CDR3 sequence (DNA): TGTGCCAGCAGTTACGGAGCGGTCGACGATACGCAGTATTTT.

The chain has TRBV2 and TRBJ2-5; TRBD2 matches 9 bases. The CDR3 contains 15 residues. V gave up 6 bases and J gave up 5 bases; unmatched junction bases: 10. CDR1 and CDR2 from the germline V gene are SNHLY and FYNNEI. The CDR3 bases are TGTGCCAGCAGACCCAGACTAGCGGCGGCCGAGACCCAGTACTTC. Protein sequence: CASRPRLAAAETQYF.